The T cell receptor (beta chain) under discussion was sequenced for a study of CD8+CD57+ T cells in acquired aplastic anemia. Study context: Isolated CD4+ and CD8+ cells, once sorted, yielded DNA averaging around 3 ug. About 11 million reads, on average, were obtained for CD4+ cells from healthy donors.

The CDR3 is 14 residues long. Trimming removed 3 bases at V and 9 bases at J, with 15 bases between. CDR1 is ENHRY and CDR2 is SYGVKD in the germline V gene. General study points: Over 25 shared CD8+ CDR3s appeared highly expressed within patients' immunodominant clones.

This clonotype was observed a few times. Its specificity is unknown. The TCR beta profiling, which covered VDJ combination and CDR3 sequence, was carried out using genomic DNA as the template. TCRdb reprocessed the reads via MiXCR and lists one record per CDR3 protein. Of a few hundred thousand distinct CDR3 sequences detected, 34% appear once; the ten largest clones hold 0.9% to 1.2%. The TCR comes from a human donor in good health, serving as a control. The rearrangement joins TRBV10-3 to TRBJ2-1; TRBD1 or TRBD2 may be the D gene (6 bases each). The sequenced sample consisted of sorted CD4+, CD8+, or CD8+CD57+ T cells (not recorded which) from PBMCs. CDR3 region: CAISDVGGSSEQFF. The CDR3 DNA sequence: TGTGCCATCAGTGATGTCGGGGGCTCCAGTGAGCAGTTCTTC.